A single sample is the source of the 5 T cell receptor beta chains below, sequenced in a study of cytomegalovirus exposure and HLA in healthy donors. Use of 60 Vbeta and 13 Jbeta primers characterized the PCR. Produced via immunoSEQ multiplex PCR; TCRdb's table is partial and in-frame only. The repertoire consists of some 150,000 clones, with 76% occurring once and the leading ten covering roughly 1.8%. Sequencing input: PBMCs. These receptors were obtained from a female donor in good health and CMV-seropositive.

The J gene is TRBJ2-3, the V gene TRBV9, with D possibly matching TRBD2 (6 bases). V dropped 3 bases and J dropped 2 bases, with 13 bases sitting between them. CDR1 and CDR2 from the germline V gene are SGDLS and YYNGEE. The CDR3 consists of 15 residues. The CDR3 bases are TGTGCCAGCAGCGCTGAGGACTATTCCACAGATACGCAGTATTTT. This sequence encodes CASSAEDYSTDTQYF.

This chain uses TRBV11-1 with TRBJ2-1, with 7 nucleotides matching TRBD2. CDR3 length equals 14 residues. J was trimmed by 7 bases and V by 2 bases; bases with no gene match: 5. The germline CDR1 and CDR2 sequences are SGHAT and FQDESV (reference sequence). CDR3 DNA: TGTGCCAGCAGCTTATCTAGCGGACGAAATGAGCAGTTCTTC. Amino acids: CASSLSSGRNEQFF.

This chain uses TRBV11-2 with TRBJ1-2; tentative D call: TRBD1 (5 bases). Germline CDR1 SGHAT, CDR2 FQNNGV. The CDR3 is 12 residues long. Deletions cut 1 base from V and 7 bases from J, with 7 bases between. This chain's CDR3 is CASSLGRAGYTF. As DNA, the CDR3 is TGTGCCAGCAGCTTAGGCAGGGCTGGCTACACCTTC.

This sequence joins TRBV10-1 and TRBJ1-2; 7 bases are shared with TRBD1. Germline CDR1 and CDR2: WNHNN and SYGVQD (reference sequence). Trimming cost V 5 bases and J 8 bases; bases outside gene matches: 11. The CDR3 spans 14 residues. CDR3 nucleotide sequence: TGCGCCAGCAGTCCAGGGGGGATACATAGCGGCTACACCTTC. Translated, it gives CASSPGGIHSGYTF.

The rearrangement links TRBV6-6 to TRBJ1-2; D perhaps matches TRBD1 (5 bases). The CDR3 contains 14 residues. V lost 0 bases and J lost 2, with 7 bases in between. CDR1 MNHNY and CDR2 SVGAGI come from the germline V gene (reference sequence). The CDR3 nucleotides read TGTGCCAGCAGTTACTCGACAGAAAACTATGGCTACACCTTC. It encodes CASSYSTENYGYTF.